This TCR beta chain appears in the sequencing data of a study of blood T cell repertoires in COVID-19. About the research overall: Researchers got acute and convalescent COVID-19 samples from the United States, Italy and Spain.

TCRdb's table, derived via immunoSEQ multiplex PCR, lists solely in-frame clones and lacks some. The sample consists of more than 200,000 clones, 80% to 90% of them appearing once. Seattle patient enrollment occurred during active infection, with longitudinal follow-up thereafter. CDR1 and CDR2 from the germline V gene are MDHEN and SYDVKM. The CDR3 length is 14 residues. V lost 8 bases and J lost 4; bases outside the gene matches: 6. The genes are TRBV28 and TRBJ2-1; the match to TRBD2 covers 9 bases. This clonotype originated in an elderly woman with COVID-19, enrolled during active disease. Sequenced material: peripheral blood. For the CDR3, the DNA is TGTGCCAGCTCTTCTAGCGGGGAATACAATGAGCAGTTCTTC. Encoded protein: CASSSSGEYNEQFF.